This is a list of T cell receptor beta chains from one sample in a study of early T cells in non-severe SARS-CoV-2 infection. In TCRdb, the 5' RACE reads were re-called with MiXCR into one record per CDR3 protein. This sample has roughly 120,000 distinct CDR3 sequences, with roughly 12% found just once. This specimen was whole blood, taken at baseline. Every receptor here comes from an adult who was a healthcare worker with PCR-confirmed SARS-CoV-2 infection or an uninfected control (not recorded which). Each CDR3 is given with its conserved first and last residue. The order of the fields is V gene, clone size, CDR3 length, J gene, D gene, CDR3 DNA, CDR3 protein. A D gene is named only where the DNA matches it firmly. The size entry is marked missing in some rows and otherwise reads once, few, many or a size class.

V gene: TRBV20-1
clone size: NA
CDR3 length: 11
J gene: TRBJ2-1
D gene: NA
CDR3 DNA: TGCAGTGCTAGGTCCTACAATGAGCAGTTCTTC
CDR3 protein: CSARSYNEQFF

V gene: TRBV10-3
clone size: many
CDR3 length: 14
J gene: TRBJ1-1
D gene: TRBD1
CDR3 DNA: TGTGCCATCAGGCATTTTGACAGGGACACTGAAGCTTTCTTT
CDR3 protein: CAIRHFDRDTEAFF

V gene: TRBV5-1
clone size: few
CDR3 length: 14
J gene: TRBJ2-3
D gene: NA
CDR3 DNA: TGCGCCAGCACCCTAGCAACCAGCACAGATACGCAGTATTTT
CDR3 protein: CASTLATSTDTQYF

V gene: TRBV29-1
clone size: NA
CDR3 length: 10
J gene: TRBJ1-1
D gene: NA
CDR3 DNA: TGCAGCGCGGGTGGGACTGAAGCTTTCTTT
CDR3 protein: CSAGGTEAFF

V gene: TRBV9
clone size: many
CDR3 length: 18
J gene: TRBJ1-3
D gene: NA
CDR3 DNA: TGTGCCAGCAGCGTAGTCCCACAGGCCGCGTCCTCTGGAAACACCATATATTTT
CDR3 protein: CASSVVPQAASSGNTIYF

V gene: TRBV28
clone size: few
CDR3 length: 12
J gene: TRBJ2-5
D gene: NA
CDR3 DNA: TGTGCCAGCAGGGGGACTGTGAAGACCCAGTACTTC
CDR3 protein: CASRGTVKTQYF

V gene: TRBV20-1
clone size: few
CDR3 length: 13
J gene: TRBJ2-7
D gene: NA
CDR3 DNA: TGCAGTGCGTCCGGTACAGGGATCTACGAGCAGTACTTC
CDR3 protein: CSASGTGIYEQYF

V gene: TRBV20-1
clone size: NA
CDR3 length: 14
J gene: TRBJ1-1
D gene: NA
CDR3 DNA: TGCAGTGCCCGGGGAGGGTCCGGGGACACTGAAGCTTTCTTT
CDR3 protein: CSARGGSGDTEAFF

V gene: TRBV10-3
clone size: few
CDR3 length: 15
J gene: TRBJ1-1
D gene: NA
CDR3 DNA: TGTGCCATCAGTGAGGGGACAATCCTGAACACTGAAGCTTTCTTT
CDR3 protein: CAISEGTILNTEAFF

V gene: TRBV20-1
clone size: few
CDR3 length: 12
J gene: TRBJ1-1
D gene: NA
CDR3 DNA: TGCAGTGCTAGAGAACAAGGGACTGAAGCTTTCTTT
CDR3 protein: CSAREQGTEAFF

V gene: TRBV7-9
clone size: many
CDR3 length: 14
J gene: TRBJ2-7
D gene: NA
CDR3 DNA: TGTGCCAGCAGCTTAGCAGGGGTGAACTACGAGCAGTACTTC
CDR3 protein: CASSLAGVNYEQYF

V gene: TRBV20-1
clone size: many
CDR3 length: 11
J gene: TRBJ1-1
D gene: NA
CDR3 DNA: TGCAGTGCTAGAGATACAGCCAAAGCTTTCTTT
CDR3 protein: CSARDTAKAFF

V gene: TRBV9
clone size: NA
CDR3 length: 16
J gene: TRBJ1-1
D gene: TRBD1
CDR3 DNA: TGTGCCAGCAGCGTAGACCCACAGGGGGTATACACTGAAGCTTTCTTT
CDR3 protein: CASSVDPQGVYTEAFF

V gene: TRBV6-6
clone size: few
CDR3 length: 15
J gene: TRBJ2-1
D gene: NA
CDR3 DNA: TGTGCCAGCAGTTACACAGTCAGCTCCTACAATGAGCAGTTCTTC
CDR3 protein: CASSYTVSSYNEQFF

V gene: TRBV9
clone size: NA
CDR3 length: 15
J gene: TRBJ2-1
D gene: NA
CDR3 DNA: TGTGCCAGCAGCCCTAGTCACCGGAGGAACGATGAGCAGTTCTTC
CDR3 protein: CASSPSHRRNDEQFF

V gene: TRBV10-2
clone size: few
CDR3 length: 12
J gene: TRBJ2-7
D gene: NA
CDR3 DNA: TGCGCCAGCAGTGACAGGGCCTACGAGCAGTACTTC
CDR3 protein: CASSDRAYEQYF

V gene: TRBV5-1
clone size: NA
CDR3 length: 16
J gene: TRBJ1-1
D gene: TRBD1
CDR3 DNA: TGCGCCAGCAGCACGGGACAGGGAGGGATGGGGACTGAAGCTTTCTTT
CDR3 protein: CASSTGQGGMGTEAFF

V gene: TRBV18
clone size: few
CDR3 length: 14
J gene: TRBJ2-7
D gene: NA
CDR3 DNA: TGTGCCAGCTCACCACAGCTGAGCTCCTACGAGCAGTACTTC
CDR3 protein: CASSPQLSSYEQYF

V gene: TRBV12-5
clone size: many
CDR3 length: 15
J gene: TRBJ1-1
D gene: TRBD1
CDR3 DNA: TGTGCTAGTGGAGGGGACAGGGGATTGAACACTGAAGCTTTCTTT
CDR3 protein: CASGGDRGLNTEAFF

V gene: TRBV9
clone size: few
CDR3 length: 15
J gene: TRBJ1-1
D gene: NA
CDR3 DNA: TGTGCCAGCAGCCCCATCCTGAAGGGGAACACTGAAGCTTTCTTT
CDR3 protein: CASSPILKGNTEAFF

V gene: TRBV29-1
clone size: NA
CDR3 length: 13
J gene: TRBJ2-3
D gene: NA
CDR3 DNA: TGCAGCGTTGAAGGGGCCGGGCCAGATACGCAGTATTTT
CDR3 protein: CSVEGAGPDTQYF

V gene: TRBV5-4
clone size: NA
CDR3 length: 13
J gene: TRBJ1-2
D gene: NA
CDR3 DNA: TGTGCCAGCAGCTTGGCAGATCGCTATGGCTACACCTTC
CDR3 protein: CASSLADRYGYTF

V gene: TRBV7-3
clone size: once
CDR3 length: 13
J gene: TRBJ1-1
D gene: NA
CDR3 DNA: TGTGCCAGCAGCCCCTACAAGAACACTGAAGCTTTCTTT
CDR3 protein: CASSPYKNTEAFF

V gene: TRBV7-6
clone size: NA
CDR3 length: 16
J gene: TRBJ2-2
D gene: NA
CDR3 DNA: TGTGCCAGCAGCTACAACGCATATGCGAACACCGGGGAGCTGTTTTTT
CDR3 protein: CASSYNAYANTGELFF

V gene: TRBV7-9
clone size: many
CDR3 length: 14
J gene: TRBJ2-1
D gene: NA
CDR3 DNA: TGTGCCAGCAGCTTAGCGCCTGTGGGCAATGAGCAGTTCTTC
CDR3 protein: CASSLAPVGNEQFF

V gene: TRBV18
clone size: few
CDR3 length: 15
J gene: TRBJ2-1
D gene: NA
CDR3 DNA: TGTGCCAGCTCACCAGGCGTTGGGAGCTACAATGAGCAGTTCTTC
CDR3 protein: CASSPGVGSYNEQFF

V gene: TRBV6-1
clone size: NA
CDR3 length: 15
J gene: TRBJ2-5
D gene: NA
CDR3 DNA: TGTGCCAGCATCCCTCCCCCCGGGGGACCGGGGACCCAGTACTTC
CDR3 protein: CASIPPPGGPGTQYF

V gene: TRBV15
clone size: many
CDR3 length: 16
J gene: TRBJ2-7
D gene: TRBD2
CDR3 DNA: TGTGCCACCAGCAGAGGACGGGAGGGGAACCTCTACGAGCAGTACTTC
CDR3 protein: CATSRGREGNLYEQYF

V gene: TRBV2
clone size: few
CDR3 length: 15
J gene: TRBJ2-1
D gene: NA
CDR3 DNA: TGTGCCAGCAGTGAATGGGGACTCCCTGGGAATGAGCAGTTCTTC
CDR3 protein: CASSEWGLPGNEQFF